One sample yielded the 2 T cell receptor beta chains listed below, sequenced in a study of shared T cell receptors in the human thymus. Assay: immunoSEQ multiplex PCR; the TCRdb copy retains only in-frame clones and omits some. Of hundreds of thousands of clones in the sample, 80% to 90% were seen once. The sample was also linked to a second study, of human thymus T cells.

Sequencing was done on a sample of thymocytes. The receptors here all came from a boy under three years old with a congenital heart defect.

This chain links TRBV7-9 with TRBJ1-4, with 8 bases aligning to TRBD1. Germline-derived CDR1 and CDR2 are SEHNR and FQNEAQ (reference sequence). V shed 4 bases, J shed 6 bases, and the junction held 19 bases outside the gene matches. There are 19 residues in the CDR3. Here the CDR3 DNA reads TGTGCCAGCAGCTGTCGCCCCGGTGGACAGGGCGCCGTCTATGAAAAACTGTTTTTT. This encodes CASSCRPGGQGAVYEKLFF.

The chain employs TRBV14 and TRBJ2-1; 10 bases are a match to TRBD2. The germline V gene has CDR1 SGHDN and CDR2 FVKESK. The V segment lost 1 base and the J segment 6 bases; nucleotides outside the gene matches: 12. This CDR3 spans 18 amino acids. The CDR3 DNA sequence: TGTGCCAGCAGCCAAGGGCTGGCTAGCGGGAGTTTACGCAATGAGCAGTTCTTC. Translation gives CASSQGLASGSLRNEQFF.